The 8 T cell receptor beta chains below all came from one sample that was sequenced in a study of T cells in Graves' hyperthyroidism and ophthalmopathy. RNA transcripts provided the source from which TCR beta CDR3 regions were amplified. The TCR CDR3 first-round RT-PCR relied on the HTBI primer set. One entry per CDR3 protein, called by TCRdb with MiXCR from the multiplex PCR reads. The sample includes 730,000 or so distinct CDR3 sequences, approximately 19% of them seen just once. The sequenced sample consisted of blood. These receptors were obtained from a woman between 50 and 59 years old with Graves' hyperthyroidism that later progressed to Graves' ophthalmopathy.

This chain connects TRBV29-1 to TRBJ2-7; TRBD2 matches at 8 bases. The CDR3 consists of 15 residues. Trimming at V came to 4 bases and at J to 5 bases, leaving 13 bases not matched to a gene. Germline V gene lookup returns CDR1 SQVTM and CDR2 ANQGSEA. In nucleotides, the CDR3 is TGCAGCGTTGCACACCGGGGGGGGGAACGTGACGAGCAGTACTTC. It yields the protein CSVAHRGGERDEQYF.

The chain recombines TRBV12-3 or TRBV12-4 with TRBJ2-2, with 9 positions matching TRBD1. J gave up 7 bases and V 4 bases, and 7 bases lay outside the gene matches. The CDR3 is 15 residues long. CDR3 sequence (DNA): TGTGCCAGCAGTTATCAACAGGGGGCCGACGGGGAGCTGTTTTTT. As protein: CASSYQQGADGELFF.

This clonotype was detected many times. This chain links TRBV20-1 with TRBJ1-1; TRBD1 matches 7 bases. The germline V gene encodes CDR1 DFQATT and CDR2 SNEGSKA (reference sequence). This CDR3 has 12 residues. V lost 6 bases, J lost 6 bases, and 7 bases stayed unmatched. This CDR3 reads CSAQEGAAEAFF. For the CDR3, the DNA is TGCAGTGCCCAGGAGGGGGCTGCTGAAGCTTTCTTT.

The chain recombines TRBV6-1 with TRBJ2-6, with 7 positions matching TRBD1. Germline trimming cut 7 bases from V and 1 base from J; bases unmatched to any gene: 10. The CDR3 has 17 residues. Germline V gene lookup returns CDR1 MNHNS and CDR2 SASEGT. This chain's CDR3 is CASMQGTAYSGANVLTF. DNA for the CDR3: TGTGCCAGCATGCAAGGGACAGCCTATTCTGGGGCCAACGTCCTGACTTTC.

This clonotype came up many times. The CDR3 DNA sequence: TGTGCCAGCAGCCAAGAGACTAATCCCTACAATGAGCAGTTCTTC. Its translation: CASSQETNPYNEQFF. The gene calls are TRBV3-1 and TRBJ2-1; perhaps TRBD2 as D (5 bases). CDR1 LGHDT and CDR2 YNNKEL come from the germline V gene (reference sequence). The length of the CDR3 is 15 residues. V lost 0 bases and J lost 2, with 8 bases in between.

This clonotype was picked up many times. The gene calls are TRBV20-1 and TRBJ2-5; weak D call: TRBD2 (5 bases). The V and J ends lost 0 bases and 4 bases respectively, with 9 bases between them. This CDR3 is built from 13 residues. From germline, CDR1 is DFQATT and CDR2 SNEGSKA (reference sequence). Here the CDR3 DNA reads TGCAGTGCTAGAGATCAGGCGGGAGAGACCCAGTACTTC. Translation gives CSARDQAGETQYF.

In regard to this clonotype: This may be a read error: a much more frequent sequence differs by one nucleotide. The CDR3 reads CAKRGGYYGYTF. In DNA, the CDR3 is TGTGCTAAACGTGGCGGCTACTATGGCTACACCTTC. The J gene is TRBJ1-2, the V gene TRBV2; D gene ambiguous. Looked up from germline, CDR1 is SNHLY and CDR2 is FYNNEI. There are 12 residues in the CDR3.

This clonotype was recorded at least ten times. This rearrangement joins TRBV30 to TRBJ2-1; D not resolved. CDR1 is GTSNPN, CDR2 SVGIG, per germline (reference sequence). Trimming stripped 0 bases from V and 8 bases from J, with 5 bases between. The CDR3 runs 11 residues. The CDR3 region has the DNA TGTGCCTGGAGTGTAGACCATGAGCAGTTCTTC. This codes for CAWSVDHEQFF.